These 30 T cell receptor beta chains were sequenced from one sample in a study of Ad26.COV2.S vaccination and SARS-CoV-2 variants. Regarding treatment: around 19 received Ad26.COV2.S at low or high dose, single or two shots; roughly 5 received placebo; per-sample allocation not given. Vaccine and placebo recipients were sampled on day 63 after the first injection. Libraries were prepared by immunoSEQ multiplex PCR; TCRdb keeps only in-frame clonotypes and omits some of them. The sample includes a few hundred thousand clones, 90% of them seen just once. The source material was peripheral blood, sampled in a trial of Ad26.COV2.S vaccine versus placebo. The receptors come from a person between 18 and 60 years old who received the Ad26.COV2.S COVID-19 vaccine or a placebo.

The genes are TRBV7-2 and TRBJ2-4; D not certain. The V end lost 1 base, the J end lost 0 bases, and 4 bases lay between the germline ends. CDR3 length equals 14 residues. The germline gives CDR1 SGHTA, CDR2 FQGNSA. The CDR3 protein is CASSLVIAKNIQYF. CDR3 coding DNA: TGTGCCAGCAGCTTAGTGATAGCCAAAAACATTCAGTACTTC.

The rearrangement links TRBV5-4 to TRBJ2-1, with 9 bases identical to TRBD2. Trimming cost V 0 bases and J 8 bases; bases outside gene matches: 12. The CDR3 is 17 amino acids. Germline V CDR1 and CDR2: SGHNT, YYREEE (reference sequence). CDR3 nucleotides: TGTGCCAGCAGCTTGGCCGCGGGAGGGCCAAGTTTTGATGAGCAGTTCTTC. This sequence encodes CASSLAAGGPSFDEQFF.

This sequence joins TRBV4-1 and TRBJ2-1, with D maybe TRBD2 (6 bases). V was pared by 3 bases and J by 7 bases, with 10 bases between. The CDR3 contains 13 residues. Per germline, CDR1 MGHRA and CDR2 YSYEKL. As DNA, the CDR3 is TGCGCCAGCAGCCACTGGACTACGAATGAGCAGTTCTTC. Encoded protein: CASSHWTTNEQFF.

CDR3 sequence reads: CASSLGGYNEQFF. The CDR3 DNA reads TGTGCCAGCAGCTTGGGGGGCTACAATGAGCAGTTCTTC. The rearrangement uses TRBV5-5 and TRBJ2-1; D is unclear. V was shortened by 0 bases and J by 3 bases, with 4 bases between the two germline ends. This CDR3 spans 13 amino acids. From germline, CDR1 is SGHKS and CDR2 YYEKEE (reference sequence).

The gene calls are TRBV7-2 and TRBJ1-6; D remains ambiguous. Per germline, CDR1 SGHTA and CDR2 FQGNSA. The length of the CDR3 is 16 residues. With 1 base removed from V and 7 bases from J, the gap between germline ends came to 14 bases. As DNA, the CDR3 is TGTGCCAGCAGCTTAGAAAACGGGCTTAGGAATTCACCCCTCCACTTT. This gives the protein CASSLENGLRNSPLHF.

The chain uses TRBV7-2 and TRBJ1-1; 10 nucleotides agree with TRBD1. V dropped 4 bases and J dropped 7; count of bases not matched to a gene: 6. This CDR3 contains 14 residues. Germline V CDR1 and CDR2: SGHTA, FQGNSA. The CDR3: CASSSGTGENEAFF. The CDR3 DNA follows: TGTGCCAGCAGCTCAGGGACAGGGGAGAATGAAGCTTTCTTT.

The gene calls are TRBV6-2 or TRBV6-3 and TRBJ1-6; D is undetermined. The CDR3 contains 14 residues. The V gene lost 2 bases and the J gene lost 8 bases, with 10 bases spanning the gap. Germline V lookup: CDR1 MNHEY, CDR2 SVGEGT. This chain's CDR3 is CASSYLNSYSPLHF. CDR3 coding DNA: TGTGCCAGCAGTTACCTGAACAGCTATTCACCCCTCCACTTT.

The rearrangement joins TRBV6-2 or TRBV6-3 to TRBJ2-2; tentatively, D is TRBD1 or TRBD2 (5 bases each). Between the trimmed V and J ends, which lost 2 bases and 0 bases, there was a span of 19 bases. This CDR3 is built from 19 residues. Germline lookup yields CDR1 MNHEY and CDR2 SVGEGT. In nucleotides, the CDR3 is TGTGCCAGCAGTTACCATCCTGGGACCCTAAATTCGAACACCGGGGAGCTGTTTTTT. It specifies CASSYHPGTLNSNTGELFF.

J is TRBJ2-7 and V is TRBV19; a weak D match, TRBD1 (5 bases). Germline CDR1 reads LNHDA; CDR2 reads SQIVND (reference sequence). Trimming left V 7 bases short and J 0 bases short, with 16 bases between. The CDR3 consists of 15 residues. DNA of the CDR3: TGTGCCAGTAAAGCCGACAGTTTAAACTCCTACGAGCAGTACTTC. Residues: CASKADSLNSYEQYF. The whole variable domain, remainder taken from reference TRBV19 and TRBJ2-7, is DGGITQSPKYLFRKEGQNVTLSCEQNLNHDAMYWYRQDPGQGLRLIYYSQIVNDFQKGDIAEGYSVSREKKESFPLTVTSAQKNPTAFYLCASKADSLNSYEQYFGPGTRLTVT.

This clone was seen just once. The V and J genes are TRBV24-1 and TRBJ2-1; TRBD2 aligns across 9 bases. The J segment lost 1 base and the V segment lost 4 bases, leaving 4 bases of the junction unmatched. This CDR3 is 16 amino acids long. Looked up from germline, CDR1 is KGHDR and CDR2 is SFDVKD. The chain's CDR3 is CATSDASGDSYNEQFF. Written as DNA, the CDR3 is TGTGCCACCAGTGACGCTAGCGGGGATTCCTACAATGAGCAGTTCTTC.

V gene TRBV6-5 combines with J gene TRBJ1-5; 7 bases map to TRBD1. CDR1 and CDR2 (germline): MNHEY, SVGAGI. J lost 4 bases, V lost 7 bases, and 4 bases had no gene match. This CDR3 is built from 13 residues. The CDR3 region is CASILQGNQPQHF. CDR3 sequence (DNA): TGTGCCAGCATCCTACAGGGGAATCAGCCCCAGCATTTT.

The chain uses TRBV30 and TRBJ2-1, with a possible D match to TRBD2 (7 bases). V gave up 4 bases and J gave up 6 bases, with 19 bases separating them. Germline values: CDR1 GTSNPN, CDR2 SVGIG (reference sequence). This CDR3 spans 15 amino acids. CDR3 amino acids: CAWTGWGGAPNEQFF. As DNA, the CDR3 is TGTGCCTGGACAGGCTGGGGGGGCGCTCCCAATGAGCAGTTCTTC.

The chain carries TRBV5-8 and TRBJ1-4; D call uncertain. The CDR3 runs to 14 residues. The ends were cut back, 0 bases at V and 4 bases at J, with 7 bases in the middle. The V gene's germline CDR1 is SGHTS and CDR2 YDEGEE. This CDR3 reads CASSLGQSNEKLFF. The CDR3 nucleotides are TGTGCCAGCAGCTTGGGTCAGAGTAATGAAAAACTGTTTTTT.

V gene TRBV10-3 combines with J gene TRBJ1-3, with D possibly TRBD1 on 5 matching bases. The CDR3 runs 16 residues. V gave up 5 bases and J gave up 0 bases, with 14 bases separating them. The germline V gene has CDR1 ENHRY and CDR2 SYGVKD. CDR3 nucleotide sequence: TGTGCCATCAGTAGTTTAGGGACGGCCTCTGGAAACACCATATATTTT. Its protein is CAISSLGTASGNTIYF.

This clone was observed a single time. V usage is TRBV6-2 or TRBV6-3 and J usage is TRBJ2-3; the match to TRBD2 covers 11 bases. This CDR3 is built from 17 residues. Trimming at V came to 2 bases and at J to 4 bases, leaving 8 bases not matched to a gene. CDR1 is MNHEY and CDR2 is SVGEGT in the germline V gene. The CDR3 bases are TGTGCCAGCAGTTACGATTCTAGCGGGAGGAAGGCAGATACGCAGTATTTT. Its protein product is CASSYDSSGRKADTQYF.

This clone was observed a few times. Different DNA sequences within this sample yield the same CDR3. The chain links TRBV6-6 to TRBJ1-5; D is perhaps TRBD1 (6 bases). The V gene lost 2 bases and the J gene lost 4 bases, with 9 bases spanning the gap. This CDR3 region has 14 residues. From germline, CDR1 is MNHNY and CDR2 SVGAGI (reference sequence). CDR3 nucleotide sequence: TGTGCCAGCAGTTACGGGCAGGGGAATCAGCCCCAGCATTTT. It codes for CASSYGQGNQPQHF.

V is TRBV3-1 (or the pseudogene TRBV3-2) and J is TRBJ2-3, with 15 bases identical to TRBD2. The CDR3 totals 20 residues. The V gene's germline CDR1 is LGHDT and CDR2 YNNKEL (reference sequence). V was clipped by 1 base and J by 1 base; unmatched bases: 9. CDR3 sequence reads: CASSQATRTSGRECTDTQYF. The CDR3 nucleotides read TGTGCCAGCAGCCAAGCAACCAGGACTAGCGGGAGGGAGTGCACAGATACGCAGTATTTT.

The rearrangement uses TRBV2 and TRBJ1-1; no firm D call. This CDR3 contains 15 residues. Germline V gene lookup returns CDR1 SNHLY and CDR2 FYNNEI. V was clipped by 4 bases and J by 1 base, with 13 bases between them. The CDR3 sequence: CASSVFQVANTEAFF. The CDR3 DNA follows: TGTGCCAGCAGTGTTTTTCAGGTGGCGAACACTGAAGCTTTCTTT. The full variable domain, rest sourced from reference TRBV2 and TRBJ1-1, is EPEVTQTPSHQVTQMGQEVILRCVPISNHLYFYWYRQILGQKVEFLVSFYNNEISEKSEIFDDQFSVERPDGSNFTLKIRSTKLEDSAMYFCASSVFQVANTEAFFGQGTRLTVV.

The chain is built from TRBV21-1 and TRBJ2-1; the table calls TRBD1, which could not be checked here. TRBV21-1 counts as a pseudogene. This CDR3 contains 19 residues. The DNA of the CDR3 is TGTGCCAGCAGCAAAGTTGAGACAGGGCGCCCCTGCTCCTACAATGAGCAGTTCTTC. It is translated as CASSKVETGRPCSYNEQFF.

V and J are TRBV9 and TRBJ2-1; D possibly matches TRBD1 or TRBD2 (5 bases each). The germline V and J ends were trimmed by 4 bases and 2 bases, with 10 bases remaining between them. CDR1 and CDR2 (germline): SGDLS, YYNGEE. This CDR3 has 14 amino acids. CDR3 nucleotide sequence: TGTGCCAGCAGCCCCCCGGGACCCTACAATGAGCAGTTCTTC. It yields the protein CASSPPGPYNEQFF.

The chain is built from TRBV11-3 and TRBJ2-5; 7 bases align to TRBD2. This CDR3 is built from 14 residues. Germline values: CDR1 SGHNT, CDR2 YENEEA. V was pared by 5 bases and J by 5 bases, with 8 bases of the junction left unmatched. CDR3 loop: CASSPGLVGETQYF. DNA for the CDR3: TGTGCCAGCAGCCCTGGACTAGTCGGGGAGACCCAGTACTTC.

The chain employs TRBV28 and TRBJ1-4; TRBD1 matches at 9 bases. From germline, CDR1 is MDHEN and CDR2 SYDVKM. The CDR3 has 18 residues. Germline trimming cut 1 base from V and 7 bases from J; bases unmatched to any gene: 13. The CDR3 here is CASSLSGTGSIRSEKLFF. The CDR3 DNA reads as TGTGCCAGCAGTTTATCAGGGACAGGGAGCATAAGGAGTGAAAAACTGTTTTTT.

The CDR3 nucleotides read TGTGCCAGCAGCCAAGAGACGGGAGGGAATGAAAAACTGTTTTTT. Its translation is CASSQETGGNEKLFF. The chain recombines TRBV4-2 with TRBJ1-4; D ambiguous. CDR1 is LGHNA, CDR2 YNFKEQ, per germline. V shed 0 bases and J shed 5 bases, with 10 bases lying between them. The CDR3 has 15 residues.

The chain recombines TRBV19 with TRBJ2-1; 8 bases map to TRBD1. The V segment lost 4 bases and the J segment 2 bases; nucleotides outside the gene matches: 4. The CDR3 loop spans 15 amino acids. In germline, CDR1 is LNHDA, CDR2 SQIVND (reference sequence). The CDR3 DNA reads TGTGCCAGTAGTAGAGGACAGGGTCCCTACAATGAGCAGTTCTTC. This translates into CASSRGQGPYNEQFF.

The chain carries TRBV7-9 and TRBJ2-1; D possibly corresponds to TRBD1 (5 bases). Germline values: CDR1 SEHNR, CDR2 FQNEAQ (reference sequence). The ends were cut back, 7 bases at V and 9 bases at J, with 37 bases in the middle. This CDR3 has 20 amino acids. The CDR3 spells CASTELLGLNRTIATGEQFF. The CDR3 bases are TGTGCCAGCACCGAATTACTCGGTCTAAACCGGACAATAGCTACTGGTGAGCAGTTCTTC.

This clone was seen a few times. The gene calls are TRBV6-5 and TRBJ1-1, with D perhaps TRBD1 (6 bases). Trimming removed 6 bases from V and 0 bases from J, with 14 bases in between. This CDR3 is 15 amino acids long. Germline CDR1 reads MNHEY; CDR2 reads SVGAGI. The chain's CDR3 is CASSTYRVVNTEAFF. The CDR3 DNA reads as TGTGCCAGCAGCACTTACAGGGTGGTGAACACTGAAGCTTTCTTT.

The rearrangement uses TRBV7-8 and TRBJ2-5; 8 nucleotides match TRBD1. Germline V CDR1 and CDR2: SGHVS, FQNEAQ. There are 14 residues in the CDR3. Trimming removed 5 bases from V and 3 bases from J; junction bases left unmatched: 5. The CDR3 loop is CASSADRAKETQYF. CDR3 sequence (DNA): TGTGCCAGCAGCGCGGACAGGGCAAAAGAGACCCAGTACTTC.

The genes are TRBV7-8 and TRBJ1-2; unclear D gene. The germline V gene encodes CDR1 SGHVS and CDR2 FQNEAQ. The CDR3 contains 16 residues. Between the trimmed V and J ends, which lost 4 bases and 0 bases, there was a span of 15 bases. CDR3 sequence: CASSSPDTLANYGYTF. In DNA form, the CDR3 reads TGTGCCAGCAGCTCCCCCGACACCCTCGCTAACTATGGCTACACCTTC.

The CDR3 region has the DNA TGTGCCAGCAGTTTATGGACTAGCGGAAGCTCCTACGAGCAGTACTTC. Translated: CASSLWTSGSSYEQYF. The gene calls are TRBV28 and TRBJ2-7; 9 nucleotides agree with TRBD2. The CDR3 sequence is 16 residues long. V lost 0 bases to trimming and J lost 0 bases; unmatched junction nucleotides: 3. CDR1 and CDR2 (germline): MDHEN, SYDVKM. The full variable domain, with the rest looked up from reference TRBV28 and TRBJ2-7, is DVKVTQSSRYLVKRTGEKVFLECVQDMDHENMFWYRQDPGLGLRLIYFSYDVKMKEKGDIPEGYSVSREKKERFSLILESASTNQTSMYLCASSLWTSGSSYEQYFGPGTRLTVT.

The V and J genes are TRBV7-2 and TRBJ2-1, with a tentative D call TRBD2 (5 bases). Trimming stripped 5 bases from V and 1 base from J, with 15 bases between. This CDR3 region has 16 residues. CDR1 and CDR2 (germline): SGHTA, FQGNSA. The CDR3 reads CASSLTPRGSYNEQFF. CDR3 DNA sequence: TGTGCCAGCAGCCTAACCCCTCGGGGTTCCTACAATGAGCAGTTCTTC.